Listed below are T cell receptor beta chains from one sample, sequenced in a study of cytomegalovirus exposure and HLA in healthy donors. Only in-frame clones appear in the TCRdb table, and some are missing; sequencing was by immunoSEQ multiplex PCR. The sample contains 140,000 to 150,000 clones, over 65% of which appear only once. Sequencing was done on a sample of PBMCs. The receptors were gathered from a middle-aged man in good health and CMV-seropositive. Both conserved end residues are part of each CDR3. D genes are given only for firm matches. Clone size is not always given. Where it is, it says once, few, many or a class for expanded clones.

v_gene,d_gene,j_gene,abundance,CDR3nt,CDR3aa
TRBV15,TRBD2,TRBJ2-7,many,TGTGCCACCAGCAGACGGGGGAGGGGAAACTACGAGCAGTACTTC,CATSRRGRGNYEQYF
TRBV9,NA,TRBJ2-7,NA,TGTGCCAGCAGCGTAGCTGAGACGAACTACGAGCAGTACTTC,CASSVAETNYEQYF
TRBV28,TRBD2,TRBJ2-3,NA,TGTGCCAGCAGTTATGGGGGAGGGCCCGGTTTGCTAGATACGCAGTATTTT,CASSYGGGPGLLDTQYF
TRBV5-6,TRBD1,TRBJ2-7,NA,TGTGCCAGCAGCTTGGTGGGACAGGGACTCACCTACGAGCAGTACTTC,CASSLVGQGLTYEQYF
TRBV9,NA,TRBJ2-7,few,TGTGCCAGCAGCGTAGAGGCGGGAATGTTGTACGAGCAGTACTTC,CASSVEAGMLYEQYF
TRBV29-1,NA,TRBJ2-6,NA,TGCAGCGTTGGGCAGGCTGGGGCCAACGTCCTGACTTTC,CSVGQAGANVLTF
TRBV30,TRBD2,TRBJ2-1,NA,TGTGCCTGGAGTGTACGGGCTAGCGGGAGTCTTTTCCATGAGCAGTTCTTC,CAWSVRASGSLFHEQFF
TRBV14,TRBD1,TRBJ2-2,NA,TGTGCCAGCAGCCCCGCCGACAGGGGGCGCCCCGGGGAGCTGTTTTTT,CASSPADRGRPGELFF
TRBV9,TRBD1,TRBJ2-1,few,TGTGCCAGCAGCGGGGACAGGGTCCACAATGAGCAGTTCTTC,CASSGDRVHNEQFF
TRBV27,NA,TRBJ1-1,NA,TGTGCCAGCAAAGAGGGAAGGTTGAACACTGAAGCTTTCTTT,CASKEGRLNTEAFF
TRBV28,NA,TRBJ2-7,once,TGTGCCAGCAGCCTATCTCCAGGGTCCCACGAGCAGTACTTC,CASSLSPGSHEQYF
TRBV15,NA,TRBJ1-2,NA,TGTGCCACCAGCAGAACCATGGACAGAAACTATGGCTACACCTTC,CATSRTMDRNYGYTF
TRBV7-3,NA,TRBJ2-3,NA,TGTTCCAGCAGCTTAACGCCAGGACAGAACACAGATACGCAGTATTTT,CSSSLTPGQNTDTQYF
TRBV5-6,NA,TRBJ2-6,NA,TGTGCCAGCAGCTTAAACAGGGCCAACGTCCTGACTTTC,CASSLNRANVLTF
TRBV19,NA,TRBJ1-3,NA,TGTGCCAGTAGGCGGGGTGACTCTGGAAACACCATATATTTT,CASRRGDSGNTIYF
TRBV7-2,TRBD1,TRBJ1-1,NA,TGTGCCAGCAGCCTATCCAGGACAGGGGGCGCGCGAGCTTTCTTT,CASSLSRTGGARAFF
TRBV6-1,TRBD1,TRBJ1-1,NA,TGTGCCAGCACCAGGACAGGGTTTCCTGAAGCTTTCTTT,CASTRTGFPEAFF
TRBV6-6,TRBD2,TRBJ2-2,NA,TGTGCCAGCAGTTACAATAGCGGGGGGAACACCGGGGAGCTGTTTTTT,CASSYNSGGNTGELFF
TRBV11-1,NA,TRBJ1-5,NA,TGTGCCAGCAGCCACTCCGGGGCCCAGCATTTT,CASSHSGAQHF
TRBV30,TRBD2,TRBJ2-3,NA,TGTGCCTGGAGATCGACTAGCGGGAGGGCCCCCACAGATACGCAGTATTTT,CAWRSTSGRAPTDTQYF
TRBV6-5,TRBD1,TRBJ1-1,few,TGTGCCAGCAGTTACGGGGACAGGCTGAACACTGAAGCTTTCTTT,CASSYGDRLNTEAFF
TRBV7-2,NA,TRBJ2-2,few,TGTGCCAGCAGCTTAGTCGGTGGAGGCGGGGAGCTGTTTTTT,CASSLVGGGGELFF
TRBV7-2,TRBD1,TRBJ1-2,NA,TGTGCCAGCAGCAACGGACAGGGTAACTATGGCTACACCTTC,CASSNGQGNYGYTF
TRBV2,TRBD1,TRBJ2-1,once,TGTGCCAGCAGTTCACAGGGGTCGGCCTACAATGAGCAGTTCTTC,CASSSQGSAYNEQFF
TRBV9,NA,TRBJ2-7,NA,TGTGCCAGCAGCGTAGTGTCCGGTGCCGAGCAGTACTTC,CASSVVSGAEQYF
TRBV6-6,NA,TRBJ1-1,once,TGTGCCAGCAGGGGCGTAAACACTGAAGCTTTCTTT,CASRGVNTEAFF
TRBV7-3,TRBD1,TRBJ1-2,NA,TGTGCCAGCACTCGGGACAGGGGAAACTATGGCTACACCTTC,CASTRDRGNYGYTF
TRBV9,TRBD1,TRBJ2-2,NA,TGTGCCAGCAGCGAGACAGGGGGTTACACCGGGGAGCTGTTTTTT,CASSETGGYTGELFF
TRBV28,TRBD2,TRBJ2-1,NA,TGTGCCAGCAGGAGACTAGCGGTCTACAATGAGCAGTTCTTC,CASRRLAVYNEQFF
TRBV2,NA,TRBJ1-4,few,TGTGCCAGCAGTCTTGAGGGGAGGACTTATAATGAAAAACTGTTTTTT,CASSLEGRTYNEKLFF
TRBV28,NA,TRBJ2-7,NA,TGTGCCAGCAGTCCCACGGGGAGGAGCTCCTACGAGCAGTACTTC,CASSPTGRSSYEQYF
TRBV28,TRBD2,TRBJ2-5,few,TGTGCCAGCAGTTTATATACTAGCGGGAGGCGTCGGGAAGAGACCCAGTACTTC,CASSLYTSGRRREETQYF
TRBV6-5,NA,TRBJ2-1,NA,TGTGCCAGCAGTTACTCGATCCGGAGGCTTGGCAATGAGCAGTTCTTC,CASSYSIRRLGNEQFF
TRBV20-1,NA,TRBJ2-7,NA,TGCAGTGCTAGTCGGGGGATCGAGCAGTACTTC,CSASRGIEQYF
TRBV5-4,TRBD1,TRBJ1-2,NA,TGTGCCAGCAGCTCACAGGGGGCGCTCCTGTTTGGCTACACCTTC,CASSSQGALLFGYTF
TRBV30,NA,TRBJ1-3,NA,TGTGCCTGGAGTGTATCCTACTCTGGAAACACCATATATTTT,CAWSVSYSGNTIYF
TRBV7-6,NA,TRBJ1-4,NA,TGTGCCAGCAGCTTAATAGCCGATTCTAATGAAAAACTGTTTTTT,CASSLIADSNEKLFF
TRBV9,NA,TRBJ1-3,NA,TGTGCCAGCAGCCGAGACACCCACTCTGGAAACACCATATATTTT,CASSRDTHSGNTIYF
TRBV9,NA,TRBJ1-1,few,TGTGCCAGCAGCGCAACAGGGAAATCCACTGAAGCTTTCTTT,CASSATGKSTEAFF
TRBV5-1,TRBD2,TRBJ2-7,NA,TGCGCCAGCAAGACCGGACTAGGGGACTCCTACGAGCAGTACTTC,CASKTGLGDSYEQYF
TRBV4-2,NA,TRBJ2-3,NA,TGTGCCAGCAGCCAAGCGCTTAGACTAGACTCCGCCACAGATACGCAGTATTTT,CASSQALRLDSATDTQYF
TRBV27,TRBD1,TRBJ1-2,NA,TGTGCCAGCAGTTTAGCCGGACAGGGCGACGGCTACACCTTC,CASSLAGQGDGYTF
TRBV7-2,TRBD1,TRBJ2-5,NA,TGTGCCAGCAGCGTTTCGGGACAGGTGATAGAGACCCAGTACTTC,CASSVSGQVIETQYF
TRBV6-5,NA,TRBJ1-2,NA,TGTGCCAGCAGTTCCGCCCCAGAAAGAAGAGCGGGTGGCTACACCTTC,CASSSAPERRAGGYTF
TRBV4-3,NA,TRBJ1-2,NA,TGCGCCAGCAGCCAAACTTTCGGGGGTATGGACTATGGCTACACCTTC,CASSQTFGGMDYGYTF
TRBV7-9,TRBD1,TRBJ2-5,NA,TGTGCCAGCCGGGGACAGCGCCAAGAGACCCAGTACTTC,CASRGQRQETQYF
TRBV7-2,NA,TRBJ2-7,NA,TGTGCCAGCAGCTTAGGAGGGAGCGCCTACGAGCAGTACTTC,CASSLGGSAYEQYF
TRBV6-5,TRBD1,TRBJ1-1,NA,TGTGCCAGCCGGAGGACAGGGGGGGCTGAAGCTTTCTTT,CASRRTGGAEAFF
TRBV19,TRBD2,TRBJ2-1,NA,TGTGCCAGCCAGGTTGGGCTAGCGGGAGTCTATGAGCAGTTCTTC,CASQVGLAGVYEQFF
TRBV6-6,TRBD1,TRBJ2-7,NA,TGTGCCAGCAGTTACGAGGGACAGGGAACCTACGAGCAGTACTTC,CASSYEGQGTYEQYF
TRBV5-6,TRBD2,TRBJ2-1,NA,TGTGCCAGCAGTCCCGGGACTAGCGGGAGATCCGGCAATGAGCAGTTCTTC,CASSPGTSGRSGNEQFF
TRBV15,NA,TRBJ1-5,once,TGTGCCACCAGCAGAGACAGGGTAAGCAATCAGCCCCAGCATTTT,CATSRDRVSNQPQHF
TRBV25-1,NA,TRBJ2-1,NA,TGTGCCAGCAGTGAATACGGGGCGGGATACAATGAGCAGTTCTTC,CASSEYGAGYNEQFF
TRBV4-3,NA,TRBJ1-3,NA,TGCGCCAGCAGCCCTTTAGATGGAAACACCATATATTTT,CASSPLDGNTIYF
TRBV30,TRBD1,TRBJ1-2,NA,TGTGCCTGGAGAGGTACAGGGGGCATCTATGGCTACACCTTC,CAWRGTGGIYGYTF